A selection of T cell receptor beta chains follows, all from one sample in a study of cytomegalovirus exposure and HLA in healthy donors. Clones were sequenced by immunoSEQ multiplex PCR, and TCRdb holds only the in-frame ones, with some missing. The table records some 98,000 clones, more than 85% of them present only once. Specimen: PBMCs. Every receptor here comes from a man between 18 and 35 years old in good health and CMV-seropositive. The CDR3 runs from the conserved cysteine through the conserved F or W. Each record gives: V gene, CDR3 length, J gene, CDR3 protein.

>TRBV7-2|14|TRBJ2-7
CASSLSGNSHEQYF
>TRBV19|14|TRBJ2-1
CASSIGPPSNEQFF
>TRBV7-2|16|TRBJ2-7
CASSPGTGIIGYEQYF
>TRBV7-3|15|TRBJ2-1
CASSSVAGVWDEQFF
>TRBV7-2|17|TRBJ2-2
CASTITAGGLSIGELFF
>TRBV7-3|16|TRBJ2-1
CASSSLGGGGYNEQFF
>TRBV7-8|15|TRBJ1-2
CASSPQTGGVYGYTF
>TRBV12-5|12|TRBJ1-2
CASGLENWGYTF
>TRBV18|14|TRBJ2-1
CASSRQGQGHEQFF
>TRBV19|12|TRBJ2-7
CAVVTRAYEQYF
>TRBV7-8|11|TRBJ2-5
CASSASETQYF
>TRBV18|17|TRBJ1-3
CASSQRQGASSGNTIYF
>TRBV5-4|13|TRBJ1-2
CASSLTGSYGYTF
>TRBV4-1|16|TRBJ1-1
CASSQEGWTGGSEAFF
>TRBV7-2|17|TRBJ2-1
CASSTDVGGDAYNEQFF
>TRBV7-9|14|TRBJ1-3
CASSRQSSGNTIYF
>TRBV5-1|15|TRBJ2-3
CASSRGTSTTDTQYF
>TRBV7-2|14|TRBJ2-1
CASIWTSGVGEQFF
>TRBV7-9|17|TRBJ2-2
CASSSTGTRFSTGELFF
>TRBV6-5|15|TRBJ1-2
CASSSWTGANYGYTF
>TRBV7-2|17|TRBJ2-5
CASSLAVDSRSQETQYF
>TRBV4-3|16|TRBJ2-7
CASSRGGGTGGYEQYF
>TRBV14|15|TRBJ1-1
CASSPGTLHGTEAFF
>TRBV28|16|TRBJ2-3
CASNGSDRSSTDTQYF
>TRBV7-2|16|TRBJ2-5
CASSLGQSRIRETQYF
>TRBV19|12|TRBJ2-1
CASSIFSREQFF
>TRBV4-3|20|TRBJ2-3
CASSQDFTTSAEGYTDTQYF
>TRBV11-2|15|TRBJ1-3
CASSLGQGAGNTIYF
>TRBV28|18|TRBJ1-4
CASSLGFGTASTNEKLFF
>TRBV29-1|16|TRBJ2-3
CSVEGGLAGGLDTQYF
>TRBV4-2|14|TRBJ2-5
CASSQANRQGTQYF
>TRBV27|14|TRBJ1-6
CASSRTGGNSPLHF
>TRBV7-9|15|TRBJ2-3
CASSLGGGSIGTQYF
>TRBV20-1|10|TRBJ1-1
CSAGDGEAFF
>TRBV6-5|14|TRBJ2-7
CASRRGQGTGEQYF
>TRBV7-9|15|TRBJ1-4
CASSRDRVLHEKLFF
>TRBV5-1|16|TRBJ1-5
CASSLLPGQGAQPQHF
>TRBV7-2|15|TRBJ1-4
CASSLAPGQGEKLFF
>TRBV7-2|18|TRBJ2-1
CASSLGRAGGIQNNEQFF
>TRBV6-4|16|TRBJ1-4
CASSSLASGSNEKLFF
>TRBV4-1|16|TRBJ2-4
CASSQISSVRGNIQYF
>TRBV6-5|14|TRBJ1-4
CASSYQGHNEKLFF
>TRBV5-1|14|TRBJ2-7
CASSFRDRGYEQYF
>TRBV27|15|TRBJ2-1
CASSETSEPYNEQFF
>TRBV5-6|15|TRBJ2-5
CASNSPSGGSETQYF
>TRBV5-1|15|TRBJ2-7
CASSVFPGQTYEQYF
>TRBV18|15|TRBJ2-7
CASSPLRGQGAEQYF
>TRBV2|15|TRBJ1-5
CASNKENYSNQPQHF
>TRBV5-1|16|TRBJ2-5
CASSPPLASGGETQYF
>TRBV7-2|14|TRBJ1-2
CASSSIQGEGGYTF
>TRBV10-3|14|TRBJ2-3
CAISGQGSTDTQYF
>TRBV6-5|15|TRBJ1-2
CASSTGAAENYGYTF
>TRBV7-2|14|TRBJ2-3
CASSRAGPTDTQYF
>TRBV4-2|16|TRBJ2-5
CASSQGGGGLEETQYF
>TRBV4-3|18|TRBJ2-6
CASSQEGGRRSGANVLTF
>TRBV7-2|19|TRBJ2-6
CASSLAWDRISPGANVLTF
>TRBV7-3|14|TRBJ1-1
CASSGRQGATEAFF
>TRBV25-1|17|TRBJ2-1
CASSELGLAGGGNEQFF
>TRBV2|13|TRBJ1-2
CASSLQGNYGYTF